The 13 T cell receptor beta chains listed next were all sequenced from one sample in a study of CXCR3-negative and CXCR3-positive naive CD8 T cells. 5' RACE with UMI labels generated the TRB cDNA libraries. TCRdb reprocessed the 5' RACE reads; each CDR3 protein has one entry and no DNA is given. This sample's clone table lists 100,000 or so distinct CDR3 sequences. Sequenced: naive CXCR3- CD8+ T cells from blood. Subset meaning: CD45RO-CCR7+CD27+CD95- naive CD8+ T cells lacking CXCR3 (TNR3-). These receptors were obtained from a human donor in good health. Some clones in this sample may be carry-over from other donors' samples.

J is TRBJ2-7 and V is TRBV5-1; TCRdb's D call, TRBD1, is unchecked because there is no DNA. Germline V lookup: CDR1 SGHRS, CDR2 YFSETQ. The CDR3 contains 16 residues. This CDR3 is CASSSPDRGQTREQYF.

The V gene is TRBV7-9, the J gene TRBJ2-1; the D call of TRBD2 rests on TCRdb alone, since no DNA is present to check it. The CDR3 loop spans 19 amino acids. The germline gives CDR1 SEHNR, CDR2 FQNEAQ (reference sequence). CDR3 region: CASTFRTSGEEVVVNEQFF.

This rearrangement joins TRBV7-9 to TRBJ2-7; TCRdb proposes TRBD2, but this gene call is untestable without DNA. The CDR3 spans 15 residues. The germline V gene encodes CDR1 SEHNR and CDR2 FQNEAQ (reference sequence). The chain's CDR3 is CASSSLSGSAYEQYF.

The chain has TRBV7-2 and TRBJ2-5; the TCRdb D gene call, TRBD2, has no DNA to confirm it. Germline V lookup: CDR1 SGHTA, CDR2 FQGNSA. The CDR3 loop spans 14 amino acids. CDR3 sequence reads: CASSLETSGVPQYF.

The genes are TRBV7-2 and TRBJ1-1. This CDR3 region has 15 residues. The germline CDR1 and CDR2 sequences are SGHTA and FQGNSA. The CDR3 protein is CASSLVGPGDTEAFF.

This chain connects TRBV29-1 to TRBJ1-2. Germline V gives CDR1 SQVTM, CDR2 ANQGSEA. CDR3 length: 12 amino acids. CDR3 region: CSVEGDAYGYTF.

The chain's CDR3 is CASSLEDSRSSYEQYF. The chain couples TRBV7-8 to TRBJ2-7; TCRdb picks TRBD1, but there is no DNA to check that call. Germline V gene data show CDR1 as SGHVS and CDR2 as FQNEAQ. The CDR3 totals 16 residues.

The CDR3 sequence is CSVEEGGLLMNTEAFF. This chain connects TRBV29-1 to TRBJ1-1. The CDR3 covers 16 residues. Germline CDR1 and CDR2: SQVTM and ANQGSEA.

The chain carries TRBV11-1 and TRBJ2-6; the D call of TRBD1 rests on TCRdb alone, since no DNA is present to check it. There are 17 residues in the CDR3. CDR1 SGHAT and CDR2 FQDESV come from the germline V gene (reference sequence). The CDR3 sequence is CASSFGPGSSGANVLTF.

V usage is TRBV3-1 and J usage is TRBJ2-7; TCRdb's D call, TRBD2, is unchecked because there is no DNA. Germline assignment: CDR1 LGHDT and CDR2 YNNKEL (reference sequence). This CDR3 is 17 amino acids long. The CDR3 protein is CASSQSPPGLAGGEQYF.

The chain joins TRBV4-1 to TRBJ2-7. CDR3 length: 13 amino acids. Germline V gene data show CDR1 as MGHRA and CDR2 as YSYEKL. The CDR3 loop reads CASSQVGPEEQYF.

This rearrangement joins TRBV28 to TRBJ2-5; TCRdb selects TRBD1, and the lack of DNA leaves this call unchecked. The CDR3 spans 16 residues. Germline V CDR1 and CDR2: MDHEN, SYDVKM. The CDR3 reads CASSLEDRAYQETQYF.

The rearrangement joins TRBV7-9 to TRBJ2-1; TCRdb names TRBD2, which stays unverified in the absence of DNA. Germline V gene lookup returns CDR1 SEHNR and CDR2 FQNEAQ (reference sequence). The CDR3 is made up of 14 amino acids. CDR3 protein: CASTGTSGSNEQFF.